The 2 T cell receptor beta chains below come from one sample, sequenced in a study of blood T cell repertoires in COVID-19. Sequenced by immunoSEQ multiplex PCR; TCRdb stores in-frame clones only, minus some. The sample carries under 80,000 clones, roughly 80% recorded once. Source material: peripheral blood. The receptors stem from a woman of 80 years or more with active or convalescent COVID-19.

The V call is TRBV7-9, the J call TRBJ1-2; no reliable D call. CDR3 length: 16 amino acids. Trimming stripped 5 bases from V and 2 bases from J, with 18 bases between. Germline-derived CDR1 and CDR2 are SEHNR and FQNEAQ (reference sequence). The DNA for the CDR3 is TGTGCCAGCAGCCCACCCCCGGAGATTCGAAACTATGGCTACACCTTC. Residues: CASSPPPEIRNYGYTF. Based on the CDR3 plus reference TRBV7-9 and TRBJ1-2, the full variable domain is DTGVSQNPRHKITKRGQNVTFRCDPISEHNRLYWYRQTLGQGPEFLTYFQNEAQLEKSRLLSDRFSAERPKGSFSTLEIQRTEQGDSAMYLCASSPPPEIRNYGYTFGSGTRLTVV.

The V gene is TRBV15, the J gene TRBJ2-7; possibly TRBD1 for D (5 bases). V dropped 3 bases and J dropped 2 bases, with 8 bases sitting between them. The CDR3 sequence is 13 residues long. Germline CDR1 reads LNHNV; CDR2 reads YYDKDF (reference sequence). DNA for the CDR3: TGTGCCACCAGCAGGGACAAGACCTACGAGCAGTACTTC. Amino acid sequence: CATSRDKTYEQYF.